The source of this T cell receptor beta chain is a study of Ad26.COV2.S vaccination and SARS-CoV-2 variants. Study as a whole: Once or twice, 56 days apart, Ad26.COV2.S was delivered intramuscularly. General study results and limits: There was reportedly substantial breadth in spike-specific CD8+ and CD4+ T cell responses after vaccination. In TCR breadth and depth analyses, total T cell responses may have been underestimated.

Documented treatment: 19 received Ad26.COV2.S at low or high dose, single or two shots; about 5 received placebo; per-sample allocation not given. Sampling occurred on day 63 after the first vaccine or placebo injection. This CDR3 region has 13 residues. The germline V gene has CDR1 MGHRA and CDR2 YSYEKL. V was cut by 1 base and J by 11 bases, with 14 bases left in between. Details on this clone: Its cognate antigen is unknown.

Sequencing used immunoSEQ multiplex PCR; TCRdb keeps in-frame clones, though not all of them. The sample holds around 400,000 clones, around four fifths seen once. The source was peripheral blood, collected in a trial of Ad26.COV2.S vaccine versus placebo. The chain is built from TRBV4-1 and TRBJ2-5; D is uncertain. This sequence was found in a person aged 18-65 years who received the Ad26.COV2.S COVID-19 vaccine or a placebo. CDR3 nucleotide sequence: TGCGCCAGCAGCCAAGTACCGACTCAAGGACAGTACTTC. This gives the protein CASSQVPTQGQYF.